Here is one T cell receptor beta chain with its context. The antigen remains unidentified. Only in-frame clones appear in the TCRdb table, and some are missing; sequencing was by immunoSEQ multiplex PCR. In the table there are some 1 million clones, under 80% of which are singletons. Nashville, Tennessee was home to all donors, each a Caucasian adult. The data were obtained in a study of shared clonotypes between healthy human individuals. Study results and limitations: Clonotypes shared by all four sorted-subset donors had higher generation probabilities than non-shared clonotypes.

The receptor was derived from a young man in good health. The specimen sequenced was memory CD4+ T cells sorted from blood. Subset of the sample: CD45RA-negative fraction.

The CDR3 loop is CSAGWANTEAFF. Here the CDR3 DNA reads TGCAGCGCGGGGTGGGCGAACACTGAAGCTTTCTTT. The chain combines TRBV29-1 with TRBJ1-1; D gene ambiguous. The V end lost 7 bases, the J end lost 1 base, and 10 bases lay between the germline ends. CDR3 length equals 12 residues. Germline loops: CDR1 SQVTM, CDR2 ANQGSEA.